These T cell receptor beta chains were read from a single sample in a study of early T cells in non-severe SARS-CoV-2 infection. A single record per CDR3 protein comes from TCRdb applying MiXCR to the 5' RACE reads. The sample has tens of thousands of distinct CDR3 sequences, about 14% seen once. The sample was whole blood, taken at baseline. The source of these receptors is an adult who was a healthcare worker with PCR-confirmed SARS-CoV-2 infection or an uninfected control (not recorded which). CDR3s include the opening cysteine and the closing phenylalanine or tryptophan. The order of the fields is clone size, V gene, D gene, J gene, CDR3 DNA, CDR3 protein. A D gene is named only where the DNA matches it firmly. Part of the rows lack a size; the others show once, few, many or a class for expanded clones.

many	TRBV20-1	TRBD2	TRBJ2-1	TGCAGTGCTGACTTCACTAGCGGGAGTGAGCAGTTCTTC	CSADFTSGSEQFF
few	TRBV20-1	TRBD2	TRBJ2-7	TGCAGTGCTAGGCAGACTAGCGGTCCTTACGAGCAGTACTTC	CSARQTSGPYEQYF
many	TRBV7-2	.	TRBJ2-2	TGTGCCAGCAGCTTAAGGATCGGGGAGCTGTTTTTT	CASSLRIGELFF
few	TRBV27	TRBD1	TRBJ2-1	TGTGCCAGCAGTGATGTGGGACAGGGGGCAGCGGGAGGGCCTGGTGAGCAGTTCTTC	CASSDVGQGAAGGPGEQFF
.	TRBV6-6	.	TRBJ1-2	TGTGCCAGCAGTTACGGGGCAAAGGATGGCTACACCTTC	CASSYGAKDGYTF
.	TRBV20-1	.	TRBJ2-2	TGCAGCGCTAAGCCCCCCGGGGGCGCGAACACCGGGGAGCTGTTTTTT	CSAKPPGGANTGELFF
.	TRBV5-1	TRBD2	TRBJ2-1	TGCGCCAGCAGCCATACTAGCGGGAGGGCCTCTGAGCAGTTCTTC	CASSHTSGRASEQFF
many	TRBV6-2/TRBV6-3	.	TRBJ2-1	TGTGCCAGTTGGTCGGGCCCCAATGAGCAGTTCTTC	CASWSGPNEQFF
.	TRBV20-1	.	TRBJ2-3	TGCAGTGCTGATAATACCATACCCCCGGATACGCAGTATTTT	CSADNTIPPDTQYF
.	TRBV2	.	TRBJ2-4	TGTGCCAGCAGTGAAGTTCGGATTAAAAACATTCAGTACTTC	CASSEVRIKNIQYF
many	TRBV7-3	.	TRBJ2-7	TGTGCCAGCAGCTACAGGGAGGGCGAGCAGTACTTC	CASSYREGEQYF
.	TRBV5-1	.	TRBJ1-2	TGCGCCAGCAGCTTGGGGGCGGCCTATGGCTACACCTTC	CASSLGAAYGYTF
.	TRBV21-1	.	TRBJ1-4	TGTGCCAGCCGGGCTGCGACGACGGGGAATGAAAAACTGTTTTTT	CASRAATTGNEKLFF
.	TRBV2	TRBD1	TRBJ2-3	TGTGCCGGGGGACAGGCAGGAGAGATCACAGATACGCAGTATTTT	CAGGQAGEITDTQYF
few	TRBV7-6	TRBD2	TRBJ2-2	TGTGCCAGCAGCTTAGCTACGGCGGGAGGGCCGTCGGGGGAGCTGTTTTTT	CASSLATAGGPSGELFF
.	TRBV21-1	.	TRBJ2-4	TGTGCCAGCAGCAAAGGGGGTAGCGGGGCCTCAAAAAACATTCAGTACTTC	CASSKGGSGASKNIQYF
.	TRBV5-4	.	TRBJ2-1	TGTGCCAGCAGCAACCGGGGGGCGAGCAATGAGCAGTTCTTC	CASSNRGASNEQFF
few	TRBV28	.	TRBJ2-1	TGTGCCAGCAGTTTATCAAGGATCCCGGGAGATGAGCAGTTCTTC	CASSLSRIPGDEQFF
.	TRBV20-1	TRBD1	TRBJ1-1	TGCAGTGCTAGAATGGGACAGGGGGCAACGGGAGAGTTTTTT	CSARMGQGATGEFF
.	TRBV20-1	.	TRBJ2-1	TGCAGTGCTAGGGACAATGAGCAGTTCTTC	CSARDNEQFF